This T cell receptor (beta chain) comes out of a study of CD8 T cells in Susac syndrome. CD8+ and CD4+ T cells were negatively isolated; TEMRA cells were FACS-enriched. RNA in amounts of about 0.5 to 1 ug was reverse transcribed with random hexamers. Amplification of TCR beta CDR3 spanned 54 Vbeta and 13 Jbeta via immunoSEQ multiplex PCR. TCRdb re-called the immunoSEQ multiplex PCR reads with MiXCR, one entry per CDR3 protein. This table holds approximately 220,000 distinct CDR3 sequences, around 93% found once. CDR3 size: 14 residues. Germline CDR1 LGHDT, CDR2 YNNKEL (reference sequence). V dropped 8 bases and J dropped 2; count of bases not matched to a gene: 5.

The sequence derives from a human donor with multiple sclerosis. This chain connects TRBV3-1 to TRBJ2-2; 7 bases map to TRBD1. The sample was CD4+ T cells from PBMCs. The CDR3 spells CASGRQGNTGELFF. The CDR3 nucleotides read TGTGCCAGCGGACGACAGGGAAACACCGGGGAGCTGTTTTTT.